This T cell receptor (beta chain) derives from a study of shared clonotypes between healthy human individuals. Generated by immunoSEQ multiplex PCR, the TCRdb table keeps only in-frame clones and is missing some. Of some 2,100,000 clones in the sample, 90% to 96% were seen once. The CDR3 contains 13 residues. V gave up 5 bases and J gave up 4 bases, with 11 bases separating them. Per germline, CDR1 SGHTA and CDR2 FQGNSA. The chain has TRBV7-2 and TRBJ1-2, with D unresolved. The TCR sequence derives from a man aged 18 to 35 in good health. The sequenced sample consisted of naive CD4+ T cells sorted from blood. Subset: CD45RA+ positively selected. The CDR3 loop reads CASSPERFYGYTF. The CDR3 DNA follows: TGTGCCAGCAGCCCGGAGCGGTTCTATGGCTACACCTTC.